Only one count was recorded for the clone carrying this T cell receptor beta chain. Its matching antigen is unknown. With the Oncomine TCR Beta short-read assay, DNA from cultured CD4+ T cells was sequenced. Cultured CD4+ T cells yielded the extracted genomic DNA. TCRdb used MiXCR to reprocess the PCR reads, holding one entry per CDR3 protein. There are about 11,000 distinct CDR3 sequences in the sample; 65% occur only once, and roughly 27% lies in the top ten. The germline V gene has CDR1 SGHRS and CDR2 YFSETQ. This CDR3 comprises 14 residues. The V end was cut by 6 bases, the J end by 0 bases, with 10 bases between. This sample's treatment: approximately 9-day PBMC culture with coronavirus spike peptide pools or control peptides (ViraFEST assay). Replacement of half the medium with fresh IL-2 medium took place on days 3 and 7. This sample stems from a study of vaccination and CD4 T cells after COVID-19. Study context: Post-vaccine sampling followed dose two by a median about 72 days (range 14 to 241).

The sequencing here drew on CD4+ T cells from blood, cultured in vitro, taken before SARS-CoV-2 vaccination. This TCR derives from a human donor who had recovered from COVID-19. The genes are TRBV5-1 and TRBJ2-1; tentative D call: TRBD1 (5 bases). Here the CDR3 reads CASTTDSSYNEQFF. For the CDR3, the DNA is TGCGCCAGCACGACCGACAGCTCCTACAATGAGCAGTTCTTC.